This T cell receptor beta chain appears in the sequencing data of a study of technical replicates of blood from a handful of donors. The table came from immunoSEQ multiplex PCR; TCRdb's copy has only in-frame clones and leaves some out. The sample has 83,000 or so clones; roughly 92% are singletons. The CDR3 length is 16 residues. V was clipped by 0 bases and J by 4 bases; unmatched bases: 4. Germline values: CDR1 SGDLS, CDR2 YYNGEE. This sequence originates from a human donor in good health. What was sequenced was T cells isolated from PBMCs. J is TRBJ1-3 and V is TRBV9; 10 bases agree with TRBD1. CDR3 coding DNA: TGTGCCAGCAGCGTAGAGGGACAGGGGTCGGGAAACACCATATATTTT. This encodes CASSVEGQGSGNTIYF.